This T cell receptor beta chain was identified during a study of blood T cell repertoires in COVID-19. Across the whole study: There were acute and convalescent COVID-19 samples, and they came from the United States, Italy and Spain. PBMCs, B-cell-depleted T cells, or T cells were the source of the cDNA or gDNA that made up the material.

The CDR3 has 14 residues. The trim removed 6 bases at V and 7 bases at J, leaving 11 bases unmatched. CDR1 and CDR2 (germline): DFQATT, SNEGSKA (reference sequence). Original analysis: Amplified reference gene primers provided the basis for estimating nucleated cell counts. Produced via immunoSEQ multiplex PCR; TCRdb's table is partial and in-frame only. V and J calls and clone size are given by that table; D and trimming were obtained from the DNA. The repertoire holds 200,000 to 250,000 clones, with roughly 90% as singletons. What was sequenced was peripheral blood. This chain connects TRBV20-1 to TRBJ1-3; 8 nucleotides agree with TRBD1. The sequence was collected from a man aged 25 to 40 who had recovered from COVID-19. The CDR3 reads CSASTGGETNTIYF. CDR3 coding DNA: TGCAGTGCCAGTACAGGGGGTGAAACGAACACCATATATTTT.